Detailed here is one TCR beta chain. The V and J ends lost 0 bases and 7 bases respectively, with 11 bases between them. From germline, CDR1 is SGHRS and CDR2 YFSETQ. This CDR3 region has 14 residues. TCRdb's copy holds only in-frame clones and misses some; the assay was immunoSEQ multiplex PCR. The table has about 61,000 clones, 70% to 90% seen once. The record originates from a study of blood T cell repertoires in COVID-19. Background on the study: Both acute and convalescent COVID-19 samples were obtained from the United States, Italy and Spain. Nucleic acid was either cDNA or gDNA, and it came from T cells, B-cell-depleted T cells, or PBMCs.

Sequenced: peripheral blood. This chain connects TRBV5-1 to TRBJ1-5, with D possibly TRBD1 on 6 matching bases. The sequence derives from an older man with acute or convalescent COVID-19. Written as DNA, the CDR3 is TGCGCCAGCAGCTTGGACAGGGAGGGGCAGCCCCAGCATTTT. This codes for CASSLDREGQPQHF.